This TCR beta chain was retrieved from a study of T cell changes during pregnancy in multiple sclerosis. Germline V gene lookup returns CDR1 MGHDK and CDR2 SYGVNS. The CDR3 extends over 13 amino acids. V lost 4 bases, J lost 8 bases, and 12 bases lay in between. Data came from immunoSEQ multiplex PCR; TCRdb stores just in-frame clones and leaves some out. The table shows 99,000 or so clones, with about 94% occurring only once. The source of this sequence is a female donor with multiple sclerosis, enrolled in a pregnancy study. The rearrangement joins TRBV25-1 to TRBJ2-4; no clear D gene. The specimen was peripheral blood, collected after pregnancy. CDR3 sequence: CASSGSLSHIQYF. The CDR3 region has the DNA TGTGCCAGCAGTGGAAGTCTCAGTCACATTCAGTACTTC. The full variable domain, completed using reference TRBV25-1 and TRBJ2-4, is EADIYQTPRYLVIGTGKKITLECSQTMGHDKMYWYQQDPGMELHLIHYSYGVNSTEKGDLSSESTVSRIRTEHFPLTLESARPSHTSQYLCASSGSLSHIQYFGAGTRLSVL.